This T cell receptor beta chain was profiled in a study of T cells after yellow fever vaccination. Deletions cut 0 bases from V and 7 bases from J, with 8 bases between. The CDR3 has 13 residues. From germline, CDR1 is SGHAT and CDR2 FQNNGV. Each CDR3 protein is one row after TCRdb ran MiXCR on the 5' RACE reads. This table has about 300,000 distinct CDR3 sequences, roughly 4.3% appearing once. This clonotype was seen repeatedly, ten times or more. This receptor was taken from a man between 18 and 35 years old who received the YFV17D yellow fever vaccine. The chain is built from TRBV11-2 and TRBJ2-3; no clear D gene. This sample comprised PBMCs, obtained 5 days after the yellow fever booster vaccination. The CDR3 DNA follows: TGTGCCAGCAGCTTAGATCTCGCCAATACGCAGTATTTT. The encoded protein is CASSLDLANTQYF.